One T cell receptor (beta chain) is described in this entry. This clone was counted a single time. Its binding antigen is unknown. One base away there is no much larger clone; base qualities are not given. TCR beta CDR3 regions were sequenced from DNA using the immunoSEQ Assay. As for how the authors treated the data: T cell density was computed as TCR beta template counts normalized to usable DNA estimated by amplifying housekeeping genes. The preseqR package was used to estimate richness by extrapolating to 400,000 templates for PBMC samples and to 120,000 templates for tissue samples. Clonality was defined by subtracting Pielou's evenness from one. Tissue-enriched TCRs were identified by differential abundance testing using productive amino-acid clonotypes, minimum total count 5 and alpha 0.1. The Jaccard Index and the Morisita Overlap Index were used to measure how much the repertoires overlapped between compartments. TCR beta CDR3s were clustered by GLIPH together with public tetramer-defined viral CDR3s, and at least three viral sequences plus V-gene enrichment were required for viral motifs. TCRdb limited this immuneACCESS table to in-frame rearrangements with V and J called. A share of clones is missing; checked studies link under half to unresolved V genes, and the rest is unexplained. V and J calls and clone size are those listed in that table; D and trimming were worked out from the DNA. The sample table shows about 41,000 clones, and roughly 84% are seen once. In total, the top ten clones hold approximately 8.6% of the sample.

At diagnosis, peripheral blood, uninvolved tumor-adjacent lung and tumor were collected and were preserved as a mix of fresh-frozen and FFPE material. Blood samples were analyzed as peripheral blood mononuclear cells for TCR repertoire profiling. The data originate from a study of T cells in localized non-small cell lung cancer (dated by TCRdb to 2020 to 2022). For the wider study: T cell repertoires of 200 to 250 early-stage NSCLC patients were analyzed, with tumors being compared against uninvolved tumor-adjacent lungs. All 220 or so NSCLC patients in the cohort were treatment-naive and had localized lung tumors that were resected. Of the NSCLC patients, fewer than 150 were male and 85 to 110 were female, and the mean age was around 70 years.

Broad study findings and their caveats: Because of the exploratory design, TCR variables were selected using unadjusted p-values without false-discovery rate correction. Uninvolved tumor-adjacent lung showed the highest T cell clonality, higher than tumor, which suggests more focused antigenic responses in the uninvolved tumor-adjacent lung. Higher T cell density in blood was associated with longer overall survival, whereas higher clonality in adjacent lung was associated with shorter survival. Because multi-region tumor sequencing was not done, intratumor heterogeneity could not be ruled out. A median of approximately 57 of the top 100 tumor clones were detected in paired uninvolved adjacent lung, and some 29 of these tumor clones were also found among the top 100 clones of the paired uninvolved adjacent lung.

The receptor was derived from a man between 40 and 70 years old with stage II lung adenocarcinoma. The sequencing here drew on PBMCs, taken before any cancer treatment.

The DNA sequence reads TGTGCCAGCAGCTTAGCGGTCGGCTACACCTTC. It translates as CASSLAVGYTF. The chain links TRBV7-2 with TRBJ1-2, with an unclear D gene assignment. Per the germline V gene, SGHTA is the CDR1 and FQGNSA is the CDR2. Reading from cysteine to phenylalanine, the CDR3 counts 11 amino acids. The retained sequence is limited to the CDR3, 33 bases, with the frame set at the first base. The junction carries 4 bases between V and J, which are trimmed by 0 bases and 8 bases respectively.